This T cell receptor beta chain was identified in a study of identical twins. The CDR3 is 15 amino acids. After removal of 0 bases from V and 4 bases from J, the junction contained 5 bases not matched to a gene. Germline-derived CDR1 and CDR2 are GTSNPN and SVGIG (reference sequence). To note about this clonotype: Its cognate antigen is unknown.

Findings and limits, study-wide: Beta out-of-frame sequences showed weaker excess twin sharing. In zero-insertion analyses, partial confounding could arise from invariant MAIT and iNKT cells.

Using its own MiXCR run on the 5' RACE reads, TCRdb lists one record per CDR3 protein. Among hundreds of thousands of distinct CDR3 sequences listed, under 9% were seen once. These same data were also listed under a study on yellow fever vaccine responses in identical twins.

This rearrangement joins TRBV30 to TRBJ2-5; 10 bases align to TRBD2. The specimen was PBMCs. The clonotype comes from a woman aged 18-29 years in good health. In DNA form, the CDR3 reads TGTGCCTGGAGTGTTCTGATAGCGGGGGGAGAGACCCAGTACTTC. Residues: CAWSVLIAGGETQYF.